A single sample is the source of the 3 T cell receptor beta chains below, sequenced in a study of CXCR4 blockade with PD-1 therapy in pancreatic cancer. Some clones are missing from TCRdb's copy, which holds only in-frame ones; the method was immunoSEQ multiplex PCR. This sample has 3,000 or so clones, with about 53% found just once. Sequenced: tumor tissue. The source of these receptors is a human donor with pancreatic ductal adenocarcinoma.

The count of this clone is one. The CDR3 region has the DNA TGTGCCAGTAGTACGCCGAAGTCTCCCGGGGAGCTGTTTTTT. It codes for CASSTPKSPGELFF. V is TRBV19 and J is TRBJ2-2, with D uncertain. Trimming shortened V by 4 bases and J by 6 bases, and 12 bases separated the two germline ends. The germline CDR1 and CDR2 sequences are LNHDA and SQIVND (reference sequence). There are 14 residues in the CDR3. The full variable domain, in which reference TRBV19 and TRBJ2-2 provide the parts outside the CDR3, is DGGITQSPKYLFRKEGQNVTLSCEQNLNHDAMYWYRQDPGQGLRLIYYSQIVNDFQKGDIAEGYSVSREKKESFPLTVTSAQKNPTAFYLCASSTPKSPGELFFGEGSRLTVL.

This clone was recorded a few times. The rearrangement uses TRBV9 and TRBJ2-1, with 8 bases aligning to TRBD2. This CDR3 has 12 amino acids. Germline CDR1 is SGDLS and CDR2 is YYNGEE. Trimming removed 7 bases from V and 6 bases from J; junction bases left unmatched: 3. CDR3 in amino acids: CASEREGNEQFF. The CDR3 coding sequence is TGTGCCAGCGAACGGGAGGGCAATGAGCAGTTCTTC. Supplemented by reference TRBV9 and TRBJ2-1, the full variable domain reads DSGVTQTPKHLITATGQRVTLRCSPRSGDLSVYWYQQSLDQGLQFLIQYYNGEERAKGNILERFSAQQFPDLHSELNLSSLELGDSALYFCASEREGNEQFFGPGTRLTVL.

The rearrangement links TRBV30 to TRBJ2-1; D not resolved. V dropped 2 bases and J dropped 5 bases, with 10 bases sitting between them. This CDR3 spans 13 amino acids. Germline V gene data show CDR1 as GTSNPN and CDR2 as SVGIG (reference sequence). In nucleotides, the CDR3 is TGTGCCTGGAGTCTTAACCGGGACAATGAGCAGTTCTTC. It codes for CAWSLNRDNEQFF.